A selection of T cell receptor beta chains follows, all from one sample in a study of blood T cell repertoires in COVID-19. Sequenced by immunoSEQ multiplex PCR; TCRdb stores in-frame clones only, minus some. The profile shows over 150,000 clones, around 87% of them singletons. Sequences were obtained from peripheral blood. The receptors stem from a man aged 60 to 69 with COVID-19, enrolled during active disease. Each CDR3 is given with its conserved first and last residue. Fields, in order: D gene, V gene, J gene, clone size, CDR3 DNA, CDR3 protein. A D gene is named only where the DNA matches it firmly. Not every row has a clone size; where given, it reads once, few, many or a size class.

TRBD1	TRBV18	TRBJ1-5	.	TGTGCCAGCTCGCCGCAGGGGGGTAACAATCAGCCCCAGCATTTT	CASSPQGGNNQPQHF
TRBD2	TRBV28	TRBJ2-1	.	TGTGCCAGCGCCCTGCGAGGCGGGGGGTTGGATGAGCAGTTCTTC	CASALRGGGLDEQFF
TRBD2	TRBV6-2/TRBV6-3	TRBJ2-2	once	TGTGCCAGCAGCCGACTAGCGGGGGCCACGAACACCGGGGAGCTGTTTTTT	CASSRLAGATNTGELFF
.	TRBV29-1	TRBJ1-1	.	TGCAGCGGTGGGACAGAAGCTTTCTTT	CSGGTEAFF
TRBD1	TRBV6-5	TRBJ1-6	.	TGTGCCAGCAGTTACTCTACAGGGGACAATTCACCCCTCCACTTT	CASSYSTGDNSPLHF
.	TRBV7-8	TRBJ2-7	.	TGTGCCAGCAGCCCTCCGTTGGGCCACGAGCAGTACTTC	CASSPPLGHEQYF
.	TRBV30	TRBJ1-1	.	TGTGCCTGGAGTGGGAAGACAATGATGAACACTGAAGCTTTCTTT	CAWSGKTMMNTEAFF
.	TRBV27	TRBJ2-5	.	TGTGCCAGCAGTTTAGGTGGCGGGGAAAGGTACTTC	CASSLGGGERYF
TRBD1	TRBV6-5	TRBJ1-6	.	TGTGCCAGCAGTTCTCTAGACAGGGGGAATTCACCCCTCCACTTT	CASSSLDRGNSPLHF
TRBD1	TRBV6-6	TRBJ1-1	.	TGTGCCAGCAGGAGGGACAGCGCGAACACTGAAGCTTTCTTT	CASRRDSANTEAFF
.	TRBV12-3/TRBV12-4	TRBJ2-5	.	TGTGCCAGCAGTTTGAGGCGAGAGACCCAGTACTTC	CASSLRRETQYF
TRBD2	TRBV4-1	TRBJ2-1	few	TGCGCCAGCAGCCAAGAGGGTAGCGGGCCGACATCGAATGAGCAGTTCTTC	CASSQEGSGPTSNEQFF
TRBD1	TRBV28	TRBJ1-1	.	TGTGCCAGCAGTTCCCCGACAGGGGGCGGTAGGTGGGACACTGAAGCTTTCTTT	CASSSPTGGGRWDTEAFF
.	TRBV6-6	TRBJ2-6	few	TGTGCCAGCAGTCTAACCCCACAGGAGAGCTCTGGGGCCAACGTCCTGACTTTC	CASSLTPQESSGANVLTF
.	TRBV25-1	TRBJ2-7	few	TGTGCCAGCGAGCACTACGAGCAGTACTTC	CASEHYEQYF
.	TRBV7-4	TRBJ2-3	.	TGTGCCAGCAGCTTGTGTTCACTTTCAGATACGCAGTATTTT	CASSLCSLSDTQYF
.	TRBV7-3	TRBJ2-6	.	TGTGCCAGCACAAAACAGGGTGCCCTTTGGGGTGGGGCCAACGTCCTGACTTTC	CASTKQGALWGGANVLTF
TRBD1	TRBV19	TRBJ1-1	.	TGTGCCAGTAGTAGAAGGACAGGGTTGATGAACACTGAAGCTTTCTTT	CASSRRTGLMNTEAFF
TRBD1	TRBV6-5	TRBJ1-4	.	TGTGCCAGCAGATTGACAGGGGGAGGGAACGAAAAACTGTTTTTT	CASRLTGGGNEKLFF
.	TRBV10-2	TRBJ1-6	.	TGCGCCAGCAGTAAACAGGAGACCTATAATTCACCCCTCCACTTT	CASSKQETYNSPLHF
.	TRBV7-2	TRBJ1-5	.	TGTGCCAGCAGCTCCGGGGAAAGGGTTCAGCCCCAGCATTTT	CASSSGERVQPQHF
.	TRBV7-2	TRBJ2-5	.	TGTGCCGTACGAGGGGGACAAACCCAGTACTTC	CAVRGGQTQYF
TRBD2	TRBV14	TRBJ2-2	.	TGTGCCAGCAGCCAAGTAGCGGGGCTTGGGACCGGGGAGCTGTTTTTT	CASSQVAGLGTGELFF
.	TRBV5-1	TRBJ1-6	.	TGCGCCAGCAGCTTGGCCCTGGCGGGTTCACCCCTCCACTTT	CASSLALAGSPLHF
.	TRBV28	TRBJ1-2	.	TGTGCCAGCAGTATGGGGGGGGCGTCGAACTATGGCTACACCTTC	CASSMGGASNYGYTF
.	TRBV18	TRBJ2-3	.	TGTGCCAGCTCACCACGGATGATTGCGGGCACAGATACGCAGTATTTT	CASSPRMIAGTDTQYF
.	TRBV7-2	TRBJ2-7	.	TGTGCCAGCAGCTTAGACCAGGGGTATTCCTACGAGCAGTACTTC	CASSLDQGYSYEQYF
TRBD1	TRBV6-5	TRBJ1-5	few	TGTGCCAGCAGGGACAGGGAATCCGGCAATCAGCCCCAGCATTTT	CASRDRESGNQPQHF
TRBD2	TRBV7-2	TRBJ2-5	.	TGTGCCAGCCGAGCGGGGGGACAAGAGACCCAGTACTTC	CASRAGGQETQYF
TRBD2	TRBV2	TRBJ2-2	once	TGTGCCAGCAGCCTTAGCGGGGGGAACACCGGGGAGCTGTTTTTT	CASSLSGGNTGELFF
.	TRBV3-1/TRBV3-2	TRBJ2-7	.	TGTGCCAGCAGCCAGTCGGTCGAGCAGTACTTC	CASSQSVEQYF
TRBD1	TRBV6-5	TRBJ1-5	.	TGTGCCAGCAGGAAAGGGACAGGGACCAATCAGCCCCAGCATTTT	CASRKGTGTNQPQHF
TRBD1	TRBV9	TRBJ1-4	.	TGTGCCAGCAGCCCTCAACAGGGGTTAGATGAAAAACTGTTTTTT	CASSPQQGLDEKLFF
.	TRBV7-9	TRBJ1-2	.	TGTGCCAGCAGCTCCTCGGACAGATACTATGGCTACACCTTC	CASSSSDRYYGYTF
.	TRBV3-1/TRBV3-2	TRBJ2-5	.	TGTGCCAGCAGCCAAGATCTTATAGGGGGTAAGACCCAGTACTTC	CASSQDLIGGKTQYF
TRBD1	TRBV27	TRBJ1-4	.	TGTGCCAGCAGTTCAACCGGGACAGGGAGAGAAAAACTGTTTTTT	CASSSTGTGREKLFF
.	TRBV11-2	TRBJ1-1	.	TGTGCCAGCAGCTTAGATCGTCTACTGAACACTGAAGCTTTCTTT	CASSLDRLLNTEAFF
.	TRBV19	TRBJ1-2	.	TGTGCCAGTAGGAGACAGGATAAGAATGGCTACACCTTC	CASRRQDKNGYTF
.	TRBV5-5	TRBJ1-2	.	TGTGCCAGCAGCCAACAGGGCAACTATGGCTACACCTTC	CASSQQGNYGYTF
.	TRBV2	TRBJ1-2	.	TGTGCCAGCAGTGGGGGCTTCGGGTATGGCTACACCTTC	CASSGGFGYGYTF
TRBD2	TRBV7-3	TRBJ2-3	.	TGTGCCAGCAGCTTCCCGGGACTAGCGGGGGGATCCACAGATACGCAGTATTTT	CASSFPGLAGGSTDTQYF
.	TRBV6-2/TRBV6-3	TRBJ2-1	.	TGTGCCAGCAGCTGGGTCGCGAGACTCTCCTACAATGAGCAGTTCTTC	CASSWVARLSYNEQFF